The TCR beta chain under discussion was sequenced for a study of blood T cell repertoires in COVID-19 (TCRdb year 2020). In the study overall: Samples covering the acute and convalescent phases of COVID-19 were provided by collaborators in the United States, Italy and Spain. Samples came from the ongoing ImmuneRACE study (first 160 participants) plus 1,254 subjects from 6 global collaborators. HLA class I and class II types, where available, came from metadata supplied by the sample provider rather than from assay-based typing. Subjects who had been exposed to COVID-19, were actively infected with it, or had recovered from it provided the deeply sampled blood TCRbeta repertoires that made up the dataset. The material from the prospective study consisted of cDNA or gDNA derived from T cells, B-cell-depleted T cells, or PBMCs. A de-identified subject ID, COVID-19 status, age in years and sex were almost always included in the sample metadata. The repertoires were released in a freely available public database meant as a resource for research on the immune response to SARS-CoV-2. Overall study results and their limits: Clinical and demographic metadata were provided uncurated, with the amount varying by source and participant.

On this clone: Its antigen target is currently unknown. It has no much larger one-base neighbor in the sample; base qualities were not kept.

Whole blood was collected in K2EDTA tubes by collaborating institutions according to the institutions' own protocols. For TCRbeta analysis, collaborators shipped samples as frozen whole blood, isolated PBMCs, or DNA extracted from either of those sample types. Via the germline V gene, CDR1 is KGHSH and CDR2 LQKENI. The CDR3 covers 17 residues, taking in both the cysteine and the phenylalanine. CDR3 DNA only is kept here, 51 bases in frame from base 1. The germline V and J ends show losses of 4 bases and 8 bases respectively, and no gene match explains 12 bases of the junction. TCRbeta CDR3 regions were amplified from genomic DNA by means of the immunoSEQ Assay, a bias-controlled multiplex PCR. Per the authors' processing: Within the assay, amplification of reference gene primers was used to estimate how many nucleated cells each sample contained. To quantify the absolute abundance of each unique TCRbeta CDR3 rearrangement, sequence reads were collapsed and filtered. For each sample, productive Simpson clonality was calculated as the square root of Simpson's diversity index over productive rearrangements. In its TCRdb copy, this immuneACCESS table keeps in-frame sequences only and misses some clones. Where compared with another copy, unresolved V genes explain less than half of these, and the others have no known cause. That table supplies the V and J calls and clone size; D and trimming were determined from the DNA. This sample comprises under 45,000 clones, 70% to 90% of them detected only once. The ten most abundant clones make up approximately 8% of the sample.

The specimen was peripheral blood. The rearranged chain carries TRBV18 and TRBJ1-5; TRBD1 aligns with 12 central bases. This TCR was sampled from a man between 60 and 75 years old with active COVID-19. CDR3 region: CASSQNPGTGGTEPQHF. At the DNA level, the sequence is TGTGCCAGCTCACAGAATCCCGGGACAGGGGGCACGGAGCCCCAGCATTTT.